This T cell receptor beta chain was sequenced in a study of CD8 T cells in Susac syndrome (dated by TCRdb to between 2018 and 2020). About the study as a whole: Of the Susac syndrome patients who were sequenced, about 6 had clinically active disease and eight were in clinical remission. At blood withdrawal, Susac syndrome patients were therapy-naive, treated with corticosteroids (with IVIg additionally given to some), or treated with IVIg alone. Whether CD8+ T cell activation and differentiation in Susac syndrome was antigen driven was tested using repertoire sequencing. Clonality of the CD8+ T cell repertoire was compared between more than 9 healthy donors, about 14 Susac syndrome patients and approximately 16 multiple sclerosis patients. The paper's findings and limits, for the study overall: The study acknowledged that relatively few individuals were included in the TCR sequencing and HLA analysis. Around 15 Susac-specific public clones were identified in the total CD8+ repertoire, and five or six Susac-specific public clones were identified in the CD8+ TEMRA repertoire. Clonal expansion was observed in Susac syndrome CD8+ repertoires, with the highest expansion in CD8+ TEMRA cells and greater expansion in clinically active than in remitting patients.

Peripheral blood CD8+ and CD4+ T cells from healthy donors, Susac syndrome patients and multiple sclerosis patients were profiled using high-throughput TCR beta sequencing. Susac syndrome patients met recently defined diagnostic criteria for definite or probable disease. CD8+ TEMRA cells were enriched by FACS, while bulk CD8+ and CD4+ T cells were purified by magnetic negative isolation. Blood was drawn into EDTA tubes, processed within 24 hours, and PBMCs were isolated by density gradient centrifugation. PBMCs destined for TCR sequencing were cryopreserved in liquid nitrogen and later thawed in a 37 °C water bath. Purity of sorted or isolated CD4+, CD8+ and CD8+ TEMRA cells was at least 90%. Details on this clonotype: Its antigen target is currently unknown. Per-base qualities were not stored, and no clone one base away is much larger.

The CDR3 contains 12 residues, cysteine and phenylalanine counted. Only CDR3 DNA remains: 36 bases, in frame from the first base. The germline V and J ends show losses of 3 bases and 13 bases respectively, and no gene match explains 7 bases of the junction. From the germline V gene, CDR1 is SGDLS and CDR2 is YYNGEE. RNA was extracted with the RNeasy kit and roughly 0.45 to 1 ug was reverse transcribed using random hexamers. TCR beta CDR3 regions were amplified with the immunoSEQ multiplex PCR assay covering 54 Vbeta and 13 Jbeta segments. To correct PCR amplification bias, a synthetic template baseline was used for both primer optimization and computational correction. The authors' analysis ran thus. Only productive sequences were kept, with reads annotated to V, D and J genes according to IMGT and analyzed in immunoSEQ Analyzer. Clonality was calculated as one minus the Shannon entropy normalized by log2 of the number of productive unique sequences. Public and private clones were assessed among the 100 most prevalent clones of each patient and control. A clone was defined as Susac-specific if it was absent from the healthy and MS cohorts, from 1052 published viral clones and from other ImmuneACCESS disease sequences. The public reads were run again by TCRdb, first through fastp at Q25 and then through MiXCR, and only productive beta chains were kept. Entries are consolidated by CDR3 protein sequence, retaining the most common genes and DNA. TCRdb's processing, not the authors', yielded these V and J calls. This sample gives some 130,000 distinct CDR3 sequences in total; approximately 95% of them show up just once. The leading ten clones occupy approximately 0.18% of the sample.

The receptor was derived from a human donor with Susac syndrome. This receptor chain uses TRBV9 and TRBJ2-1, with 7 bases in between that match TRBD2. The sequencing input was CD8+ T cells from PBMCs. The CDR3 reads as follows: CASSDIGLDQFF. The DNA is as follows: TGTGCCAGCAGCGATATAGGACTAGATCAGTTCTTC.